This TCR beta chain originates from a study of CXCR3-negative and CXCR3-positive naive CD8 T cells (dated by TCRdb to the late 2010s). With respect to the entire study: In total, 130 million to 150 million TRB reads were obtained, which works out to roughly 1.5 +/- 0.3 million reads per library. Data from ten or so donors, pooled across two independent experiments, went into the diversity and physicochemical repertoire analyses. The TRBV-TRBJ cluster analysis covered naive subsets from roughly five donors and memory cells from 3 donors. The paper as a whole reports these results and caveats: Repertoire diversity was comparably high in both naive subsets but much lower in memory CD8+ T cells. Because surface CD5, which has been linked to self-reactivity in mice, was comparable between naive subsets, TCR interaction strength was also inferred from TRB CDR3 physicochemical properties. Within the same donor, TRBV-TRBJ usage looked similar between naive CXCR3-negative and CXCR3-positive cells, but memory cells had distinct patterns. CXCR3 expression partially decreased after cryopreservation, so most assays used freshly isolated PBMCs. Compared with CXCR3-negative naive cells, CXCR3-positive naive cells had TRB CDR3s with higher hydrophobicity (lower Kidera factor 4), lower energy, and higher strength and volume indices.

Instrument on record: NextSeq 550. The Human TCR Profiling Kit (MiLaboratory) was used to prepare UMI-labeled 5' RACE TRB cDNA libraries. cDNA synthesis used the entire amount of extracted RNA, and PCR amplification then used the entire amount of cDNA produced. The libraries were made side by side, with each library going through the same number of PCR cycles. Processing in the source paper ran as follows. With a minimum of two reads required per UMI, MIGEC and MiXCR pulled out about 50,000 +/- 10,000 unique UMI-labeled TRB cDNA molecules from each library. Each library averaged about 40,000 +/- 10,000 functional in-frame TRB CDR3 nucleotide clonotypes without stop codons. Diversity metrics, including normalized Shannon-Wiener and Chao1, were computed in VDJtools after downsampling to 5000 UMI-labeled TRB molecules per sample. For the central five CDR3 residues, VDJtools calculated physicochemical properties weighted by clonotype size, namely interaction energy, strength, volume and Kidera factor 4. Reads reprocessed by TCRdb are summarized as one entry per CDR3 protein sequence, and DNA is absent. In this record, the V and J calls reflect TCRdb's handling and not the investigators' own analysis. The table for this sample lists 38,000 or so distinct CDR3 sequences. The ten largest clones add up to under 2% of the sample.

Taken from cysteine to phenylalanine, the CDR3 has 12 residues. No DNA was logged. CDR1 PRHDT and CDR2 FYEKMQ were looked up in the germline V gene (reference sequence). For every CD8+ T cell subset, 300,000 cells were flow-sorted straight into RLT lysis buffer, and each subset was sorted in triplicate. To keep memory contaminants out, a stringent definition of naive CD8+ T cells was applied: CD45RO-CCR7+CD27+CD95-. Peripheral blood mononuclear cells were isolated from buffy coats by standard density gradient centrifugation. A FACSAria III was used to flow-sort naive CXCR3-negative and CXCR3-positive CD8+ T cells. An RNeasy Mini Kit was used to extract total RNA from the sorted cells. Details on this clonotype: Its antigen remains unidentified.

This TCR was sampled from a human donor in good health. Some clones in this sample may be carry-over from other donors' samples. The sequencing sample was made of naive CXCR3- CD8+ T cells from blood. The cell subset or site label corresponds to: CD45RO-CCR7+CD27+CD95- naive CD8+ T cells lacking CXCR3 (TNR3-). The chain employs TRBV13 and TRBJ2-7. The CDR3 reads as follows: CASSPSSYEQYF.